A selection of T cell receptor beta chains follows, all from one sample in a study of cytomegalovirus exposure and HLA in healthy donors. Assay used: immunoSEQ multiplex PCR; TCRdb lists only in-frame clones, some missing. There are over 150,000 clones in the sample; about 90% occur only once, and 3.5% to 4.5% lies in the top ten. Sequences were obtained from PBMCs. The receptor source for this set is a man aged 18 to 30 in good health and CMV-seropositive. The CDR3 runs from the conserved cysteine through the conserved F or W. The D gene is left open where the match is weak. A row's size may be missing; if present it is once, few, many or a size class.

j_call d_call clone_size v_call cdr3_aa cdr3_nt
TRBJ2-7 TRBD2 NA TRBV2 CASSAGLAVSSYEQYF TGTGCCAGCAGTGCGGGACTAGCGGTTAGCTCCTACGAGCAGTACTTC
TRBJ2-5 NA NA TRBV5-1 CASSLGYAGETQYF TGCGCCAGCAGCTTGGGGTACGCCGGGGAGACCCAGTACTTC
TRBJ1-1 NA NA TRBV7-2 CASSPTVSAFF TGTGCCAGCAGCCCGACAGTGAGTGCTTTCTTT
TRBJ2-1 TRBD2 NA TRBV13 CASSLERAGDEQFF TGTGCCAGCAGCTTAGAGAGAGCGGGAGACGAGCAGTTCTTC
TRBJ2-6 TRBD1 NA TRBV19 CASSIGLGTASGANVLTF TGTGCCAGTAGTATAGGCCTGGGGACAGCCTCTGGGGCCAACGTCCTGACTTTC
TRBJ1-1 TRBD1 NA TRBV2 CASSITGGRAFF TGTGCCAGCAGTATTACAGGGGGCAGAGCTTTCTTT
TRBJ2-7 TRBD1 NA TRBV15 CATSRDPGQGYEQYF TGTGCCACCAGCAGAGATCCGGGACAGGGATACGAGCAGTACTTC
TRBJ2-2 TRBD2 NA TRBV9 CASSVGLAGGRGPGELFF TGTGCCAGCAGCGTAGGGCTAGCGGGAGGCCGAGGCCCCGGGGAGCTGTTTTTT
TRBJ1-5 TRBD1 NA TRBV6-5 CASSKLGTGLVPQHF TGTGCCAGCAGTAAACTGGGGACAGGCCTAGTTCCCCAGCATTTT
TRBJ1-2 NA NA TRBV9 CASSAQQGEYGYTF TGTGCCAGCAGCGCCCAACAGGGAGAGTATGGCTACACCTTC
TRBJ2-2 TRBD2 few TRBV5-1 CASSWTSSAGELFF TGCGCCAGCAGCTGGACTAGCTCCGCCGGGGAGCTGTTTTTT
TRBJ2-1 TRBD2 NA TRBV11-3 CASSSLTSGSIAYNEQFF TGTGCCAGCAGCTCCCTGACTAGCGGGAGTATCGCCTACAATGAGCAGTTCTTC
TRBJ2-3 TRBD2 NA TRBV9 CASSAAGTSGSTDTQYF TGTGCCAGCAGCGCAGCCGGGACTAGCGGGAGCACAGATACGCAGTATTTT
TRBJ1-2 NA NA TRBV18 CASSPTGIFSNYGYTF TGTGCCAGCTCACCTACAGGGATCTTCTCTAACTATGGCTACACCTTC
TRBJ1-3 TRBD1 NA TRBV10-3 CAISAGTVRNTIYF TGTGCCATCAGTGCAGGGACAGTGAGAAACACCATATATTTT
TRBJ2-1 TRBD2 NA TRBV9 CASSVDSGSYNEQFF TGTGCCAGCAGCGTAGATAGCGGGAGTTACAATGAGCAGTTCTTC
TRBJ2-7 TRBD1 NA TRBV6-1 CASSEPGQYEQYF TGTGCCAGCAGTGAGCCGGGACAGTACGAGCAGTACTTC
TRBJ2-5 NA NA TRBV5-1 CASSLGSGNVETQYF TGCGCCAGCAGCTTGGGGTCAGGGAACGTAGAGACCCAGTACTTC
TRBJ1-3 TRBD1 NA TRBV28 CASNVQGANTIYF TGTGCCAGCAACGTACAGGGGGCGAACACCATATATTTT
TRBJ2-5 NA NA TRBV5-1 CASSIWSGIQETQYF TGCGCCAGCAGCATTTGGAGCGGTATCCAAGAGACCCAGTACTTC
TRBJ2-7 TRBD1 NA TRBV5-4 CASRSGTGGGEQYF TGTGCCAGCAGGTCCGGGACAGGGGGCGGCGAGCAGTACTTC
TRBJ1-4 TRBD1 NA TRBV4-2 CASSQDMGQGGEKLFF TGTGCCAGCAGCCAAGATATGGGACAGGGAGGTGAAAAACTGTTTTTT
TRBJ2-2 NA few TRBV6-1 CASREGLLNTGELFF TGTGCCAGCAGGGAGGGACTCTTGAACACCGGGGAGCTGTTTTTT
TRBJ2-1 TRBD2 NA TRBV9 CASSVGGSGYNEQFF TGTGCCAGCAGCGTAGGGGGTAGCGGGTACAATGAGCAGTTCTTC
TRBJ2-1 TRBD2 NA TRBV7-2 CASSLGGAGRNNEQFF TGTGCCAGCAGCCTCGGGGGAGCGGGGCGAAACAATGAGCAGTTCTTC
TRBJ2-1 TRBD2 once TRBV29-1 CSGDLAGGRNEQFF TGCAGCGGGGATCTAGCGGGAGGGCGTAATGAGCAGTTCTTC
TRBJ1-2 NA NA TRBV6-1 CASGPRPADRYGYTF TGTGCCAGCGGCCCTCGACCGGCAGACAGATATGGCTACACCTTC
TRBJ2-7 TRBD2 NA TRBV28 CASSLRGLASSRQYF TGTGCCAGCAGTTTAAGGGGACTAGCGTCGTCTCGGCAGTACTTC
TRBJ2-3 TRBD2 once TRBV5-4 CAGRLAGGKTDTQYF TGTGCCGGGCGGCTAGCGGGAGGGAAGACAGATACGCAGTATTTT
TRBJ2-7 NA NA TRBV28 CASSQRQVDRAQYF TGTGCCAGCAGTCAGAGACAGGTAGATCGAGCGCAGTACTTC
TRBJ2-3 NA once TRBV6-6 CASSYPADTQYF TGTGCCAGCAGTTACCCAGCGGATACGCAGTATTTT
TRBJ2-3 TRBD2 NA TRBV5-1 CASSLGTSGLTDTQYF TGCGCCAGCAGCTTGGGGACTAGCGGTCTCACAGATACGCAGTATTTT
TRBJ1-5 TRBD1 NA TRBV5-8 CASSSGTVSSNQPQHF TGTGCCAGCAGCTCGGGGACAGTTTCTAGCAATCAGCCCCAGCATTTT
TRBJ2-2 NA NA TRBV7-3 CASSDAGSGELFF TGTGCCAGCAGCGACGCCGGGTCCGGGGAGCTGTTTTTT
TRBJ1-5 NA NA TRBV28 CASSLRGGFQPQHF TGTGCCAGCAGTTTAAGGGGGGGCTTTCAGCCCCAGCATTTT
TRBJ2-1 TRBD2 NA TRBV9 CASSPWWRGVYNEQFF TGTGCCAGCAGCCCTTGGTGGCGGGGGGTCTACAATGAGCAGTTCTTC
TRBJ2-7 NA NA TRBV5-4 CASSSRGDNHEQYF TGTGCCAGCAGCTCCAGGGGAGACAACCACGAGCAGTACTTC
TRBJ2-4 TRBD2 NA TRBV4-2 CASSQALLAGVSSKNIQYF TGTGCCAGCAGCCAAGCCCTACTAGCGGGAGTAAGTTCCAAAAACATTCAGTACTTC
TRBJ2-5 TRBD1 once TRBV11-2 CASSALQGGRETQYF TGTGCCAGCAGCGCCTTACAGGGGGGAAGGGAGACCCAGTACTTC
TRBJ2-2 NA NA TRBV5-4 CASSLLEPGLTGELFF TGTGCCAGCAGCTTGTTGGAACCAGGACTCACCGGGGAGCTGTTTTTT